This T cell receptor (beta chain) stems from a study of STAT3 mutations in large granular lymphocyte leukemia. Notes on the study in general: Some patients had persisting codominant clonotypes that could mask small clones. At least one immunodominant TCR beta clonotype appeared in every T-cell large granular lymphocyte leukemia patient.

The repertoire was sequenced with immunoSEQ multiplex PCR; TCRdb's copy has only in-frame clones and lacks some. The sample records around 29,000 clones, about 90% being singletons. A remark on this clone: Its antigen is unidentified.

The CDR3 spans 13 residues. CDR1 and CDR2 from the germline V gene are SGHTA and FQGNSA. V was cut by 1 base and J by 6 bases, with 8 bases left in between. This clonotype originated in a man aged 55 to 69 with T-cell large granular lymphocyte leukemia. Some clones in this sample may be carry-over from other donors' samples. This chain links TRBV7-2 with TRBJ2-3; D is unresolved. Source material: peripheral blood mononuclear cells. CDR3 residues: CASSLVLGDTQYF. For the CDR3, the DNA is TGTGCCAGCAGCTTAGTCCTGGGGGATACGCAGTATTTT. The full variable domain, rest sourced from reference TRBV7-2 and TRBJ2-3, is GAGVSQSPSNKVTEKGKDVELRCDPISGHTALYWYRQSLGQGLEFLIYFQGNSAPDKSGLPSDRFSAERTGGSVSTLTIQRTQQEDSAVYLCASSLVLGDTQYFGPGTRLTVL.